The clone carrying this T cell receptor beta chain was observed many times. This specimen comes from a study of Graves' ophthalmopathy and Graves' hyperthyroidism. CDR3 length: 15 amino acids. The V gene's germline CDR1 is LNHDA and CDR2 SQIVND (reference sequence). The V gene end was trimmed by 4 bases and the J gene end by 6 bases; junction bases not matched to a gene: 9. As the template, RNA transcripts were used to amplify TCR beta CDR3 regions. The first round was an RT-PCR with HTBI primers, and the second round was a multiplex PCR. TCRdb reprocessed the multiplex PCR reads with MiXCR, giving one entry per CDR3 protein. This table has 1 million to 1.3 million distinct CDR3 sequences, less than 45% appearing once.

The sample was peripheral blood or thyroid tissue (not recorded which). This receptor was obtained from an adult man with Graves' hyperthyroidism. This sequence joins TRBV19 and TRBJ2-7; 10 bases are a match to TRBD1. The CDR3 DNA reads as TGTGCCAGTAGTAAACGACAGGGGGCTTTCCCCGAGCAGTACTTC. Protein sequence: CASSKRQGAFPEQYF.